A single T cell receptor (beta chain) is shown here with its context. This sample was included in a study of lymphopenia after photon versus proton radiotherapy. V lost 4 bases, J lost 3 bases, and 15 bases lay in between. The CDR3 runs 15 residues. Germline CDR1 and CDR2: SGHTA and FQGNSA. Data came from immunoSEQ multiplex PCR; TCRdb stores just in-frame clones and leaves some out. Of fewer than 25,000 clones listed, over 65% were seen once; the top ten hold roughly a quarter. The TCR originated in a man in his forties or fifties with gastric cancer. The rearrangement links TRBV7-2 to TRBJ2-5; maybe TRBD2 (6 bases). The sequences come from peripheral blood, collected from a patient treated with photon-based radiotherapy. This CDR3 reads CASSWGTGLEETQYF. The DNA for the CDR3 is TGTGCCAGCAGCTGGGGGACTGGGCTGGAAGAGACCCAGTACTTC.